This T cell receptor beta chain comes out of a study of CD8 T cells in Susac syndrome. RNA totalling roughly 0.45 to 1 ug underwent reverse transcription with random hexamers. One entry per CDR3 protein results from TCRdb running MiXCR on the immunoSEQ multiplex PCR reads. The data show 84,000 or so distinct CDR3 sequences, with approximately 95% seen just once and approximately 0.9% held by the top ten. The receptor's source is a human donor with Susac syndrome. The source material was CD8+ T cells from PBMCs.

The DNA for the CDR3 is TGTGCCAGCAGCCCCGTTGGGCCGACCCAGTACTTC. Its translation: CASSPVGPTQYF. The chain combines TRBV7-9 with TRBJ2-5; D is unclear. Trimming removed 5 bases at V and 7 bases at J, with 11 bases between. This CDR3 region has 12 residues. In germline, CDR1 is SEHNR, CDR2 FQNEAQ (reference sequence). Complete variable domain (other parts from reference TRBV7-9 and TRBJ2-5): DTGVSQNPRHKITKRGQNVTFRCDPISEHNRLYWYRQTLGQGPEFLTYFQNEAQLEKSRLLSDRFSAERPKGSFSTLEIQRTEQGDSAMYLCASSPVGPTQYFGPGTRLLVL.